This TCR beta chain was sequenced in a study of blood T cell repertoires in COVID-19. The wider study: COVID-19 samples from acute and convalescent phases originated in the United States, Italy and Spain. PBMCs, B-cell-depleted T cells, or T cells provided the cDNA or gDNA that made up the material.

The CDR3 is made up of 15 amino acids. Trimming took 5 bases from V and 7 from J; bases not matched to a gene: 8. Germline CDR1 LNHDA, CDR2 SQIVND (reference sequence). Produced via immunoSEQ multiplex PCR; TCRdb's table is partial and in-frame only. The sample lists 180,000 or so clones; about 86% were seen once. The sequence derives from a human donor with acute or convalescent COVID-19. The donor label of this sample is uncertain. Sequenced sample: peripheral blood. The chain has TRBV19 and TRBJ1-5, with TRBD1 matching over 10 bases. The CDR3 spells CASSGQGVPSQPQHF. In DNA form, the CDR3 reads TGTGCCAGTAGTGGACAGGGGGTGCCTAGCCAGCCCCAGCATTTT.